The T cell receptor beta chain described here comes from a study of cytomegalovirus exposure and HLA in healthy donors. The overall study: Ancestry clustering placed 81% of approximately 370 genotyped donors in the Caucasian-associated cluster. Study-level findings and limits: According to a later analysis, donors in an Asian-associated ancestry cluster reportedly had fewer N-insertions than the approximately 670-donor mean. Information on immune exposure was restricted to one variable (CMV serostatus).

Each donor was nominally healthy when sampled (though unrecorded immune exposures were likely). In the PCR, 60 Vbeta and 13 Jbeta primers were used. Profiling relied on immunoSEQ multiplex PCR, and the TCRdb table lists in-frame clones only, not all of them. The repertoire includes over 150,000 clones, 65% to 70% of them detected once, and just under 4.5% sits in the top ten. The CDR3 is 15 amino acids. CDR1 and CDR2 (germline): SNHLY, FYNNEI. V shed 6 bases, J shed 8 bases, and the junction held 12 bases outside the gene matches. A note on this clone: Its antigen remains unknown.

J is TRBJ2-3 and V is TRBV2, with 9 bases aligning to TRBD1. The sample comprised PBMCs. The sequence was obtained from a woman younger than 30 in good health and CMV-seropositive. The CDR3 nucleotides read TGTGCCAGCAGACCGGGACAGGGAAGATCCCCTACGCAGTATTTT. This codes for CASRPGQGRSPTQYF.